The 27 T cell receptor beta chains below come from one sample, sequenced in a study of cytomegalovirus exposure and HLA in healthy donors. PCR was performed using 60 Vbeta and 13 Jbeta primers. The repertoire was sequenced with immunoSEQ multiplex PCR; TCRdb's copy has only in-frame clones and lacks some. In the table there are 150,000 to 200,000 clones, 80% to 85% of which are singletons. The sequencing input was PBMCs. Every receptor here comes from a man aged 18 to 35 in good health and CMV-seronegative.

The chain uses TRBV7-9 and TRBJ1-1; 7 bases fit TRBD1. The CDR3 is made up of 13 amino acids. Germline loops: CDR1 SEHNR, CDR2 FQNEAQ (reference sequence). The J segment lost 6 bases and the V segment lost 5 bases, leaving 6 bases of the junction unmatched. Here the CDR3 DNA reads TGTGCCAGCAGCCAGGGGGAGTGGTCTGAAGCTTTCTTT. Its translation: CASSQGEWSEAFF.

This sequence joins TRBV18 and TRBJ1-2; a possible D gene is TRBD1 (6 bases). V lost 3 bases to trimming and J lost 6 bases, with 23 bases between them. Germline CDR1 reads KGHSH; CDR2 reads LQKENI. The CDR3 runs 17 residues. The chain's CDR3 is CASSPSGARTLKDGYTF. CDR3 coding DNA: TGTGCCAGCTCACCCTCAGGGGCGAGGACACTTAAGGATGGCTACACCTTC.

This rearrangement joins TRBV27 to TRBJ2-5; D may be TRBD1 (6 bases). The J call could be wrong; TRBJ2-7 is a better fit for the DNA end. This CDR3 spans 14 amino acids. CDR1 and CDR2 from the germline V gene are MNHEY and SMNVEV (reference sequence). CDR3 DNA sequence: TGTGCCAGCACTCAGGGGCCCGGAACCTACGAGCAGTACTTC. It yields the protein CASTQGPGTYEQYF.

This chain connects TRBV4-1 to TRBJ1-6; TRBD1 might be the D (6 bases). V was trimmed by 0 bases and J by 4 bases, leaving 13 bases between them. In germline, CDR1 is MGHRA, CDR2 YSYEKL. CDR3 length: 17 residues. CDR3 region: CASSQDWTATYNSPLHF. The CDR3 region has the DNA TGCGCCAGCAGCCAAGACTGGACAGCGACTTATAATTCACCCCTCCACTTT.

The genes are TRBV5-4 and TRBJ2-5; 8 nucleotides match TRBD2. The CDR3 runs to 15 residues. V shed 3 bases, J shed 1 base, and the junction held 5 bases outside the gene matches. Per the germline V gene, CDR1 is SGHNT and CDR2 is YYREEE (reference sequence). The CDR3 DNA sequence: TGTGCCAGCAGCTCCGGGGGGGGCCCCCAAGAGACCCAGTACTTC. Amino acids: CASSSGGGPQETQYF.

The chain has TRBV7-9 and TRBJ1-6, with D possibly being TRBD1 (6 bases). Trimming cost V 6 bases and J 8 bases, with 14 bases left between them. The CDR3 contains 14 residues. The V gene's germline CDR1 is SEHNR and CDR2 FQNEAQ (reference sequence). The CDR3 region has the DNA TGTGCCAGCAGGTCCGGGACAACCGATTCACCCCTCCACTTT. Amino acid sequence: CASRSGTTDSPLHF.

This chain uses TRBV18 with TRBJ1-2; TRBD1 might be the D (5 bases). The V and J ends lost 2 bases and 4 bases respectively, with 20 bases between them. Germline V gene data show CDR1 as KGHSH and CDR2 as LQKENI. The CDR3 runs 17 residues. The CDR3 sequence is CASSPKGASPPVYGYTF. The CDR3 region has the DNA TGTGCCAGCTCACCAAAAGGGGCCAGTCCTCCGGTCTATGGCTACACCTTC.

Only a few counts were recorded for this clone. The chain employs TRBV18 and TRBJ2-3, with 7 bases fitting TRBD1. The CDR3 consists of 16 residues. Germline V CDR1 and CDR2: KGHSH, LQKENI. With V trimmed by 3 bases and J by 0 bases, 6 bases remained unmatched. The DNA of the CDR3 is TGTGCCAGCTCACCCCTACAGGGGTCTAGCACAGATACGCAGTATTTT. Amino acid sequence: CASSPLQGSSTDTQYF.

V is TRBV4-1 and J is TRBJ1-6; TRBD1 might be the D (5 bases). From germline, CDR1 is MGHRA and CDR2 YSYEKL. The CDR3 is 15 amino acids. V lost 1 base and J 7 bases, leaving 11 bases between the germline ends. This CDR3 reads CASSQGGEWNSPLHF. CDR3 coding DNA: TGCGCCAGCAGCCAAGGGGGCGAGTGGAATTCACCCCTCCACTTT.

The CDR3 protein is CASSSQLAGGLTSSTDTQYF. The CDR3 DNA is TGTGCCAGTAGTTCTCAACTAGCGGGAGGACTCACCTCTAGCACAGATACGCAGTATTTT. The chain is built from TRBV19 and TRBJ2-3; TRBD2 agrees at 12 bases. The CDR3 contains 20 residues. The V gene's germline CDR1 is LNHDA and CDR2 SQIVND (reference sequence). Trimming took 5 bases from V and 0 from J; bases not matched to a gene: 15.

The CDR3 bases are TGTGCCAGCAGCGCCGCGGTTCCGAGCTATGGCTACACCTTC. Translating it yields CASSAAVPSYGYTF. The chain uses TRBV9 and TRBJ1-2; D is unclear. The V end was cut by 3 bases, the J end by 4 bases, with 13 bases between. CDR3 size: 14 residues. Germline assignment: CDR1 SGDLS and CDR2 YYNGEE.

This chain links TRBV9 with TRBJ1-2, with 8 bases lining up with TRBD1. Per germline, CDR1 SGDLS and CDR2 YYNGEE. With V trimmed by 2 bases and J by 0 bases, 3 bases remained unmatched. This CDR3 has 15 amino acids. Here the CDR3 reads CASSVQGASNYGYTF. CDR3 sequence (DNA): TGTGCCAGCAGCGTTCAGGGGGCTTCTAACTATGGCTACACCTTC.

The V gene is TRBV28, the J gene TRBJ2-2; TRBD1 matches 10 bases. This CDR3 has 15 amino acids. The V gene's germline CDR1 is MDHEN and CDR2 SYDVKM. The trim removed 7 bases at V and 4 bases at J, leaving 6 bases unmatched. The CDR3: CASTRTGGGTGELFF. The DNA of the CDR3 is TGTGCCAGCACTAGGACAGGGGGGGGCACCGGGGAGCTGTTTTTT.

On this clone: Relative to the germline gene, one junction end is altered; a read error may explain this. The V gene is TRBV10-3, the J gene TRBJ2-7; 7 bases line up with TRBD1. This CDR3 is built from 12 residues. Looked up from germline, CDR1 is ENHRY and CDR2 is SYGVKD. CDR3 DNA: TGTGCCACCCTAGTCCCGGGACAGCCAGCGGACTTC. Translating gives CATLVPGQPADF.

The rearrangement joins TRBV7-9 to TRBJ2-2; no firm D call. CDR1 and CDR2 (germline): SEHNR, FQNEAQ (reference sequence). The germline V and J ends were trimmed by 1 base and 1 base, with 4 bases remaining between them. The CDR3 extends over 14 amino acids. This CDR3 is CASSLGLNTGELFF. The CDR3 region has the DNA TGTGCCAGCAGCTTAGGTCTGAACACCGGGGAGCTGTTTTTT.

This clone was counted once. The V and J genes are TRBV6-1 and TRBJ2-7, with D tentatively TRBD2 (5 bases). Trimming shortened V by 5 bases and J by 1 base, and 6 bases separated the two germline ends. CDR1 is MNHNS, CDR2 SASEGT, per germline. This CDR3 has 12 residues. CDR3 in amino acids: CASSRGSYEQYF. DNA for the CDR3: TGTGCCAGCAGTCGGGGTTCCTACGAGCAGTACTTC.

The V call is TRBV11-3, the J call TRBJ2-1, with D possibly matching TRBD1 (6 bases). Germline CDR1 SGHNT, CDR2 YENEEA. The CDR3 length is 13 residues. Trimming stripped 5 bases from V and 10 bases from J, with 15 bases between. CDR3 sequence reads: CASSLLGAAEQFF. CDR3 coding DNA: TGTGCCAGCAGCCTCTTGGGGGCCGCGGAGCAGTTCTTC.

The chain combines TRBV14 with TRBJ2-7, with 7 bases identical to TRBD2. J gave up 12 bases and V 4 bases, and 9 bases lay outside the gene matches. This CDR3 is 12 amino acids long. Germline CDR1 SGHDN, CDR2 FVKESK. CDR3 in amino acids: CASSPLSGGLYF. Here the CDR3 DNA reads TGTGCCAGCAGCCCCCTGTCGGGAGGTTTGTACTTC.

This CDR3 reads CASSAAGTGGEKLFF. In DNA form, the CDR3 reads TGTGCCAGCAGCGCGGCCGGGACAGGGGGTGAAAAACTGTTTTTT. The V and J genes are TRBV9 and TRBJ1-4; 11 bases fit TRBD1. This CDR3 region has 15 residues. Germline V lookup: CDR1 SGDLS, CDR2 YYNGEE. V shed 3 bases and J 7 bases; nucleotides not matched to a gene: 5. The complete variable domain, with remaining parts taken from reference TRBV9 and TRBJ1-4, reads DSGVTQTPKHLITATGQRVTLRCSPRSGDLSVYWYQQSLDQGLQFLIQYYNGEERAKGNILERFSAQQFPDLHSELNLSSLELGDSALYFCASSAAGTGGEKLFFGSGTQLSVL.

The V and J genes are TRBV5-4 and TRBJ2-7, with D tentatively TRBD2 (6 bases). The CDR3 is made up of 15 amino acids. Germline loops: CDR1 SGHNT, CDR2 YYREEE (reference sequence). The germline V and J ends were trimmed by 3 bases and 1 base, with 14 bases remaining between them. The CDR3, as DNA: TGTGCCAGCAGCTGGGACTTGTCCACGTCCTACGAGCAGTACTTC. It specifies CASSWDLSTSYEQYF.

The chain joins TRBV5-1 to TRBJ2-7, with TRBD1 identical over 10 bases. Germline trimming cut 4 bases from V and 2 bases from J; bases unmatched to any gene: 3. CDR1 is SGHRS, CDR2 YFSETQ, per germline. The CDR3 is made up of 14 amino acids. CDR3 DNA sequence: TGCGCCAGCAGCCCCGGGACAGGGGCCTACGAGCAGTACTTC. Translated, it gives CASSPGTGAYEQYF.

This clone was detected only a few times. The genes are TRBV2 and TRBJ2-3; D remains ambiguous. With 1 base removed from V and 6 bases from J, the gap between germline ends came to 11 bases. Germline V lookup: CDR1 SNHLY, CDR2 FYNNEI. This CDR3 spans 14 amino acids. The CDR3 DNA reads TGTGCCAGCAGTGAAGGTCCCTTCGTCGATACGCAGTATTTT. Translating it yields CASSEGPFVDTQYF.

This sequence joins TRBV18 and TRBJ2-2; D possibly corresponds to TRBD2 (6 bases). V was clipped by 3 bases and J by 1 base, with 15 bases between them. The CDR3 consists of 17 residues. The V gene's germline CDR1 is KGHSH and CDR2 LQKENI. CDR3 DNA sequence: TGTGCCAGCTCACCCCAAAGGCGGGACTTGAACACCGGGGAGCTGTTTTTT. Residues: CASSPQRRDLNTGELFF.

This clone turned up a few times. The chain couples TRBV5-4 to TRBJ2-5; 9 nucleotides line up with TRBD2. CDR1 is SGHNT, CDR2 YYREEE, per germline (reference sequence). With V trimmed by 3 bases and J by 5 bases, 14 bases remained unmatched. CDR3 length: 17 amino acids. In DNA, the CDR3 is TGTGCCAGCAGCTCGTACTACCAAGCGGGAGGTTACGAGACCCAGTACTTC. It yields the protein CASSSYYQAGGYETQYF.

The V call is TRBV7-9, the J call TRBJ2-5; TRBD1 matches at 10 bases. The J call could be wrong; TRBJ2-7 is a better fit for the DNA end. Germline V CDR1 and CDR2: SEHNR, FQNEAQ (reference sequence). This CDR3 contains 15 residues. CDR3 DNA: TGTGCCAGCAGCTCGACAGGGGGCCCACTATACGAGCAGTACTTC. Amino acids: CASSSTGGPLYEQYF.

This chain connects TRBV5-1 to TRBJ2-5, with 8 bases matching TRBD1. The CDR3 is 17 residues long. Germline CDR1 reads SGHRS; CDR2 reads YFSETQ. With V trimmed by 0 bases and J by 5 bases, 12 bases remained unmatched. CDR3 loop: CASSLGVLQGAGETQYF. In DNA form, the CDR3 reads TGCGCCAGCAGCTTGGGTGTACTTCAGGGGGCAGGGGAGACCCAGTACTTC.

The V call is TRBV11-2, the J call TRBJ2-1; 9 bases agree with TRBD2. Losses at the gene ends were 1 base for V and 3 bases for J; bases not matched to a gene: 4. CDR3 length: 16 amino acids. Germline CDR1 SGHAT, CDR2 FQNNGV. CDR3 nucleotide sequence: TGTGCCAGCAGCTTAGCTCCAGCGGGAGGCTACAATGAGCAGTTCTTC. Translated, it gives CASSLAPAGGYNEQFF.